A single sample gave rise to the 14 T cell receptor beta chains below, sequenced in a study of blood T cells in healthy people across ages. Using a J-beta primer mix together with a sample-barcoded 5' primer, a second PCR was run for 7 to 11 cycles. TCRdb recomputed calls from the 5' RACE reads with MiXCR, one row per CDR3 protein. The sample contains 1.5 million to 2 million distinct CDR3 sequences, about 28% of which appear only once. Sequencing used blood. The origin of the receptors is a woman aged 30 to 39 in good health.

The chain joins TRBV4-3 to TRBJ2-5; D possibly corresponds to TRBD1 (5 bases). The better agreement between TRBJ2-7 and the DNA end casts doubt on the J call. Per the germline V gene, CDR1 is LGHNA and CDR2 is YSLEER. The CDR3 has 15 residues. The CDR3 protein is CASSQERGRVGEQYF. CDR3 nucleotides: TGCGCCAGCAGCCAAGAAAGGGGAAGGGTCGGCGAGCAGTACTTC.

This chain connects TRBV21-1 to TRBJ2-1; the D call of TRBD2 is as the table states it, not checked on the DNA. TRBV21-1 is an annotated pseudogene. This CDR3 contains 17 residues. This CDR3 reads CASSKDWGGPFYNEQFF. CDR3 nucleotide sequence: TGTGCCAGCAGCAAAGACTGGGGAGGGCCTTTCTACAATGAGCAGTTCTTC.

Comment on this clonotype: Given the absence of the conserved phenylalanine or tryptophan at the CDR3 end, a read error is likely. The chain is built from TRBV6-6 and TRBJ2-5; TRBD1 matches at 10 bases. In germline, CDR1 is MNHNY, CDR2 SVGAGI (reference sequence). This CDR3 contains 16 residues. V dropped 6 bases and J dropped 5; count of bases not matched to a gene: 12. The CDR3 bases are TGTGCCAGCAGACAAGGGGGGACAGGGGCGGGGGAGACCCAGTACCTC. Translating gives CASRQGGTGAGETQYL.

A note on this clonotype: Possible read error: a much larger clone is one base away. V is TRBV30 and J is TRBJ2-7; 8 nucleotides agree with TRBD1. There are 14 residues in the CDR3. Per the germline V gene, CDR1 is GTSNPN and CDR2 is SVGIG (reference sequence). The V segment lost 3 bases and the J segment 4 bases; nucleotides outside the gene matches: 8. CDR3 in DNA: TGTGCCTGGAGGGCAGGACAGGGCTCGTACGAGCAGTACTTC. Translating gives CAWRAGQGSYEQYF.

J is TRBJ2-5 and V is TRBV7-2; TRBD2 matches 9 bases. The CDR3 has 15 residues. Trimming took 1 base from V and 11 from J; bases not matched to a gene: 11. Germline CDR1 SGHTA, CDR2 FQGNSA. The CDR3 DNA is TGTGCCAGCAGCTTAGTGCGGGGGGGTTCGGCTGAGCAGTACTTC. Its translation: CASSLVRGGSAEQYF.

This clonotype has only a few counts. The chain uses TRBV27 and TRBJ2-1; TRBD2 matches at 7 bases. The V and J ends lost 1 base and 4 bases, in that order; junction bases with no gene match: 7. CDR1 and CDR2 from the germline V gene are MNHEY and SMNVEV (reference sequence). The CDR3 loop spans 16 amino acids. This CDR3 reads CASSLYPRGGYNEQFF. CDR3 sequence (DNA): TGTGCCAGCAGTTTATACCCGCGGGGAGGGTACAATGAGCAGTTCTTC.

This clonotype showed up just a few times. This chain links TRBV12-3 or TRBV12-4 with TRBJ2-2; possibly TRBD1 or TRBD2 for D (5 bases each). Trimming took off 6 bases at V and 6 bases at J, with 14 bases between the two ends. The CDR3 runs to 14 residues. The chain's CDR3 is CASSPTRGSGELFF. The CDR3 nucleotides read TGTGCCAGCAGCCCAACTCGGGGCTCCGGGGAGCTGTTTTTT.

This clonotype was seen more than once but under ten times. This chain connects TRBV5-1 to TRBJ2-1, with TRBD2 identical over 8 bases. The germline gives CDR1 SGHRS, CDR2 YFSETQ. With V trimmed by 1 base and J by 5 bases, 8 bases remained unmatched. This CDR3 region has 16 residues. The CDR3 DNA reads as TGCGCCAGCAGCTTGTCAGAAGCGGGGGCTCACAATGAGCAGTTCTTC. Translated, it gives CASSLSEAGAHNEQFF.

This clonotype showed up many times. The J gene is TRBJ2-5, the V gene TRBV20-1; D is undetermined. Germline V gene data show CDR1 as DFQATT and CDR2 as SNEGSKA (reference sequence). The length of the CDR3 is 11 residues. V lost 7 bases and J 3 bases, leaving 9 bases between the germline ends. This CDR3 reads CSVVAEETQYF. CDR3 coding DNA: TGCAGTGTGGTGGCGGAAGAGACCCAGTACTTC.

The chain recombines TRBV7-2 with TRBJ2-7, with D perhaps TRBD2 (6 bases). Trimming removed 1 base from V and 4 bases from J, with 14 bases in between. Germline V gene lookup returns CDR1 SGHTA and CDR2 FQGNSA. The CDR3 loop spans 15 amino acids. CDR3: CASSLGGDSRYEQYF. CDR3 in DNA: TGTGCCAGCAGCTTAGGTGGGGACTCACGATACGAGCAGTACTTC.

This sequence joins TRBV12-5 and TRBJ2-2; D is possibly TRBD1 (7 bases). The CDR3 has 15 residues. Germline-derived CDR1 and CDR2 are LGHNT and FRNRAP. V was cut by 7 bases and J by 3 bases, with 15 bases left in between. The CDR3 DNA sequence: TGTGCTAGTGCCCGGGGGACAGTCGACACCGGGGAGCTGTTTTTT. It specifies CASARGTVDTGELFF.

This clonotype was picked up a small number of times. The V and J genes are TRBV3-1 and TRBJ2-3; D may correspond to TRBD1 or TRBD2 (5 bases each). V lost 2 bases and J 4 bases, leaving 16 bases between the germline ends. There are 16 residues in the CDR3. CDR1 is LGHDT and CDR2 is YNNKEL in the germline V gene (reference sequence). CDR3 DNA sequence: TGTGCCAGCAGCCAAAGGAGGTCCGGGGCGGCAGATACGCAGTATTTT. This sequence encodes CASSQRRSGAADTQYF.

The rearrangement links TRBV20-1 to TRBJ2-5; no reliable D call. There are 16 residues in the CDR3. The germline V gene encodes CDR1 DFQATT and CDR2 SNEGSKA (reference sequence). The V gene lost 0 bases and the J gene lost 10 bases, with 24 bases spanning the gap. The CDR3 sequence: CSARDPSRAGSFDQYF. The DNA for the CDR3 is TGCAGTGCTAGAGATCCCTCTCGGGCAGGCTCTTTCGACCAGTACTTC.

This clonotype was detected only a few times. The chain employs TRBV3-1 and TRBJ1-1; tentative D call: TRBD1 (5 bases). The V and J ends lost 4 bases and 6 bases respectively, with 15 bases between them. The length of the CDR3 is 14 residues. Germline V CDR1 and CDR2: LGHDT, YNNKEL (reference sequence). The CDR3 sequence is CASSPPEGSPEAFF. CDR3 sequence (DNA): TGTGCCAGCAGCCCCCCGGAGGGGAGCCCTGAAGCTTTCTTT.